This is a list of T cell receptor beta chains from one sample in a study of cytomegalovirus exposure and HLA in healthy donors. The data were produced by immunoSEQ multiplex PCR, yet TCRdb's version contains in-frame clones alone and is incomplete. The profile shows more than 110,000 clones, roughly four fifths of them singletons. Sequenced sample: PBMCs. The receptors derive from a middle-aged man in good health and CMV-seropositive. CDR3s include the opening cysteine and the closing phenylalanine or tryptophan. The D gene is left open where the match is weak. Not all rows give a size; the values are once, few, many and, for expanded clones, a class.

J: TRBJ1-2
V: TRBV5-6
size: once
D: -
CDR3: CASSKLDTDPWTTF
DNA: TGTGCCAGCAGTAAATTGGACACGGACCCTTGGACGACCTTC

J: TRBJ1-2
V: TRBV4-3
size: -
D: -
CDR3: CASSFQGGANYGYTF
DNA: TGCGCCAGCAGCTTTCAAGGAGGAGCTAACTATGGCTACACCTTC

J: TRBJ2-7
V: TRBV7-2
size: -
D: -
CDR3: CASSSQGGFFEQYF
DNA: TGTGCCAGCAGCTCCCAGGGGGGCTTTTTTGAGCAGTACTTC

J: TRBJ2-2
V: TRBV6-1
size: -
D: -
CDR3: CASSERTYGELFF
DNA: TGTGCCAGCAGTGAAAGGACATACGGGGAGCTGTTTTTT

J: TRBJ1-2
V: TRBV9
size: few
D: -
CDR3: CASRGEGGYTF
DNA: TGTGCCAGCAGAGGGGAGGGCGGCTACACCTTC

J: TRBJ2-7
V: TRBV14
size: -
D: -
CDR3: CASSQSLGYRTYEQYF
DNA: TGTGCCAGCAGCCAATCTTTAGGCTACAGGACCTACGAGCAGTACTTC

J: TRBJ2-1
V: TRBV18
size: -
D: -
CDR3: CASSPRQTYNEQFF
DNA: TGTGCCAGCTCACCACGCCAGACCTACAATGAGCAGTTCTTC

J: TRBJ2-2
V: TRBV9
size: -
D: -
CDR3: CASSIRDTRTGELFF
DNA: TGTGCCAGCAGCATCCGGGACACCCGCACCGGGGAGCTGTTTTTT

J: TRBJ2-2
V: TRBV12-5
size: -
D: TRBD2
CDR3: CASGLGGLAGPKGELFF
DNA: TGTGCTAGTGGTTTGGGTGGACTAGCGGGTCCGAAGGGGGAGCTGTTTTTT

J: TRBJ2-4
V: TRBV4-3
size: -
D: -
CDR3: CASSQVRDSRNIQYF
DNA: TGCGCCAGCAGCCAAGTGAGGGACTCCAGAAACATTCAGTACTTC

J: TRBJ1-1
V: TRBV6-5
size: -
D: -
CDR3: CASGRGSSLTEAFF
DNA: TGTGCCAGCGGGAGGGGGTCGAGTCTTACTGAAGCTTTCTTT

J: TRBJ1-1
V: TRBV29-1
size: -
D: TRBD1
CDR3: CSVGSQQGASEAFF
DNA: TGCAGCGTTGGGTCCCAGCAGGGGGCCTCCGAAGCTTTCTTT

J: TRBJ1-1
V: TRBV7-2
size: -
D: -
CDR3: CASSLGGGRRNTEAFF
DNA: TGTGCCAGCAGCTTAGGAGGAGGACGGCGGAACACTGAAGCTTTCTTT

J: TRBJ2-5
V: TRBV11-3
size: few
D: -
CDR3: CASSSNQETQYF
DNA: TGTGCCAGCAGCTCCAACCAAGAGACCCAGTACTTC

J: TRBJ2-5
V: TRBV28
size: -
D: -
CDR3: CASSLVGSGLQETQYF
DNA: TGTGCCAGCAGTTTAGTGGGGTCGGGACTGCAAGAGACCCAGTACTTC

J: TRBJ2-3
V: TRBV6-5
size: few
D: -
CDR3: CASSYSTGLSTDTQYF
DNA: TGTGCCAGCAGTTACTCCACTGGGCTTAGCACAGATACGCAGTATTTT

J: TRBJ1-2
V: TRBV25-1
size: once
D: -
CDR3: CASRKPGGQGVYTF
DNA: TGTGCCAGCAGGAAGCCTGGGGGCCAGGGCGTCTACACCTTC

J: TRBJ2-7
V: TRBV5-6
size: -
D: TRBD1
CDR3: CASSLVGQGAYEQYF
DNA: TGTGCCAGCAGCTTGGTAGGACAGGGGGCCTACGAGCAGTACTTC

J: TRBJ1-2
V: TRBV19
size: -
D: -
CDR3: CASSTLQGNYGYTF
DNA: TGTGCCAGTAGTACCTTACAGGGAAACTATGGCTACACCTTC

J: TRBJ1-1
V: TRBV5-4
size: medium-sized
D: TRBD1
CDR3: CASSPRKGAWTEAFF
DNA: TGTGCCAGCAGCCCCCGCAAGGGGGCGTGGACTGAAGCTTTCTTT

J: TRBJ1-5
V: TRBV30
size: -
D: -
CDR3: CAWSGLNFLPQHF
DNA: TGTGCCTGGAGTGGATTAAACTTCTTGCCCCAGCATTTT

J: TRBJ2-7
V: TRBV10-3
size: -
D: TRBD2
CDR3: CAISGDLAGAAYEQYF
DNA: TGTGCCATCAGTGGGGATTTAGCGGGAGCGGCCTACGAGCAGTACTTC

J: TRBJ2-7
V: TRBV29-1
size: -
D: -
CDR3: CSVEGETAYEQYF
DNA: TGCAGCGTTGAGGGCGAGACGGCCTACGAGCAGTACTTC

J: TRBJ2-7
V: TRBV7-9
size: -
D: -
CDR3: CSCGTYEQYF
DNA: TGTTCCTGCGGCACCTACGAGCAGTACTTC

J: TRBJ2-5
V: TRBV2
size: few
D: TRBD2
CDR3: CASSGSSGGGETQYF
DNA: TGTGCCAGCAGCGGCTCTTCGGGGGGAGGTGAGACCCAGTACTTC

J: TRBJ1-5
V: TRBV6-1
size: -
D: -
CDR3: CASSAGNENQPQHF
DNA: TGTGCCAGCAGTGCCGGGAACGAAAATCAGCCCCAGCATTTT

J: TRBJ2-7
V: TRBV7-9
size: -
D: -
CDR3: CSSSLARYEQYF
DNA: TGTTCCAGCAGCTTAGCCCGGTACGAGCAGTACTTC

J: TRBJ1-6
V: TRBV19
size: -
D: -
CDR3: CASSIDAQMVSPLHF
DNA: TGTGCCAGTAGTATAGACGCCCAGATGGTGTCACCCCTCCACTTT

J: TRBJ1-5
V: TRBV30
size: few
D: -
CDR3: CAWSKLGRGNQPQHF
DNA: TGTGCCTGGAGTAAGTTAGGCAGGGGAAATCAGCCCCAGCATTTT

J: TRBJ2-1
V: TRBV7-3
size: -
D: -
CDR3: CASSLRRGSYYNEQFF
DNA: TGTGCCAGCAGCTTAAGGCGGGGCAGTTACTACAATGAGCAGTTCTTC

J: TRBJ2-2
V: TRBV10-2
size: -
D: TRBD2
CDR3: CASSPAGGDGELFF
DNA: TGCGCCAGCAGCCCAGCGGGAGGGGACGGGGAGCTGTTTTTT

J: TRBJ1-1
V: TRBV7-9
size: few
D: -
CDR3: CASSRGGGVGAFF
DNA: TGTGCCAGCAGCAGAGGGGGGGGCGTGGGGGCTTTCTTT

J: TRBJ2-7
V: TRBV7-9
size: -
D: TRBD1
CDR3: CASSPGGGRYEQYF
DNA: TGTGCCAGCAGCCCAGGGGGCGGAAGATACGAGCAGTACTTC

J: TRBJ1-6
V: TRBV5-1
size: -
D: TRBD1
CDR3: CASSRDDRGDSPLHF
DNA: TGCGCCAGCAGCAGGGATGACAGGGGAGATTCACCCCTCCACTTT

J: TRBJ2-2
V: TRBV29-1
size: -
D: -
CDR3: CSVPGTGELFF
DNA: TGCAGCGTACCAGGGACCGGGGAGCTGTTTTTT

J: TRBJ2-1
V: TRBV4-2
size: -
D: TRBD2
CDR3: CASSQDSASGSYNEQFF
DNA: TGTGCCAGCAGCCAAGATTCTGCTAGCGGGTCCTACAATGAGCAGTTCTTC

J: TRBJ2-1
V: TRBV5-1
size: -
D: -
CDR3: CASSEQGAQAGGEQFF
DNA: TGCGCCAGCAGCGAACAGGGGGCCCAAGCGGGGGGTGAGCAGTTCTTC